This is a list of T cell receptor beta chains from one sample in a study of vaccination and CD4 T cells after COVID-19. One entry per CDR3 protein results from TCRdb running MiXCR on the PCR reads. This sample has around 5,000 distinct CDR3 sequences, with around 44% found just once. These receptors have no identified antigens. What was sequenced was CD4+ T cells from blood, cultured in vitro. Every receptor here comes from a human donor who had recovered from COVID-19. The CDR3 runs from the conserved cysteine through the conserved F or W. Each record gives: V gene, CDR3 length, J gene, CDR3 protein.

V: TRBV20-1; length: 12; J: TRBJ1-1; CDR3: CSATRAGTEAFF
V: TRBV6-4; length: 8; J: TRBJ2-7; CDR3: CASSGRYF
V: TRBV6-1; length: 13; J: TRBJ2-7; CDR3: CALSPGGKDEQYF
V: TRBV6-2/TRBV6-3; length: 15; J: TRBJ2-5; CDR3: CASSSDADRWRAQYF
V: TRBV20-1; length: 13; J: TRBJ1-1; CDR3: CSASVRGNTEAFF
V: TRBV24-1; length: 13; J: TRBJ1-2; CDR3: CATSLTGGYGYTF
V: TRBV20-1; length: 12; J: TRBJ1-2; CDR3: CSASAGLYGYTF
V: TRBV20-1; length: 14; J: TRBJ2-5; CDR3: CSASYSGGLETQYF
V: TRBV7-3; length: 16; J: TRBJ2-5; CDR3: CASSPSGGRGWETQYF
V: TRBV29-1; length: 11; J: TRBJ2-7; CDR3: CSVGVTYEQYF
V: TRBV20-1; length: 14; J: TRBJ1-2; CDR3: CSARDARGDYGYTF
V: TRBV20-1; length: 17; J: TRBJ2-3; CDR3: CSAGRHTSGPLTDTQYF
V: TRBV11-3; length: 13; J: TRBJ1-1; CDR3: CASSPPGHTEAFF
V: TRBV20-1; length: 12; J: TRBJ2-1; CDR3: CSARLDLNEQFF
V: TRBV20-1; length: 15; J: TRBJ2-7; CDR3: CSATRTRLQDYEQYF
V: TRBV20-1; length: 14; J: TRBJ2-5; CDR3: CSAPTGGSGETQYF
V: TRBV15; length: 14; J: TRBJ2-6; CDR3: CATSRDPGANVLTF
V: TRBV24-1; length: 14; J: TRBJ2-7; CDR3: CATVGGWGSYEQYF
V: TRBV7-2; length: 13; J: TRBJ2-5; CDR3: CASSQPGKETQYF
V: TRBV7-9; length: 13; J: TRBJ2-7; CDR3: CQDGTGDPYEQYF
V: TRBV7-9; length: 14; J: TRBJ2-7; CDR3: CASSLEAESYEQYF
V: TRBV5-1; length: 13; J: TRBJ2-5; CDR3: CASSPGGLETQYF
V: TRBV20-1; length: 14; J: TRBJ2-1; CDR3: CSATTSGIRNEQFF
V: TRBV6-1; length: 12; J: TRBJ1-2; CDR3: CASSGTGFGYTF
V: TRBV20-1; length: 12; J: TRBJ2-7; CDR3: CSATDGSYEQYF
V: TRBV29-1; length: 11; J: TRBJ2-5; CDR3: CSVRTVRFGYF
V: TRBV6-1; length: 13; J: TRBJ1-2; CDR3: CASSEVPHYGYTF
V: TRBV29-1; length: 11; J: TRBJ2-7; CDR3: CSVARGPEQYF
V: TRBV20-1; length: 14; J: TRBJ1-2; CDR3: CSAPVKGGSYGYTF
V: TRBV6-1; length: 12; J: TRBJ2-5; CDR3: CASSQHRETQYF
V: TRBV15; length: 14; J: TRBJ1-2; CDR3: CATSRAPGRRGYTF
V: TRBV7-9; length: 12; J: TRBJ1-2; CDR3: CASSLDRPGYTF
V: TRBV7-2; length: 14; J: TRBJ2-5; CDR3: CASSLVVGSETQYF
V: TRBV6-5; length: 13; J: TRBJ2-5; CDR3: CASSYRVEETQYF
V: TRBV7-2; length: 14; J: TRBJ2-5; CDR3: CASSPGSPGETQYF